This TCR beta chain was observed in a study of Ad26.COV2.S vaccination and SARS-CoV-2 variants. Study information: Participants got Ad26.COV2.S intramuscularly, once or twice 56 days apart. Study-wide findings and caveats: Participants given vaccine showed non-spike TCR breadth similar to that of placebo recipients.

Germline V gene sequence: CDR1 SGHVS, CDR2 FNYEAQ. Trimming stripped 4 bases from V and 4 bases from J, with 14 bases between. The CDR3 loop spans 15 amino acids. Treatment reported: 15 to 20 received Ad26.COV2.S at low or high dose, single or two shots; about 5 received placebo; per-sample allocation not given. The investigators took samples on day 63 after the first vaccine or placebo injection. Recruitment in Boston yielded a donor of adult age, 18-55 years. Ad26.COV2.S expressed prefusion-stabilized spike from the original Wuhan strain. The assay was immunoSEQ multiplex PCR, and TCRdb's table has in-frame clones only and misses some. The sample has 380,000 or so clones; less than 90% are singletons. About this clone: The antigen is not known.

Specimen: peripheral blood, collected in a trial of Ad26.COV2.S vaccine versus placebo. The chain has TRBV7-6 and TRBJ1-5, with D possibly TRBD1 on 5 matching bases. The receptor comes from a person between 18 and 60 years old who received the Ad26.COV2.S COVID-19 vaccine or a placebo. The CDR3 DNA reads TGTGCCAGCAGCTCTGATGACGGGGGTAATCAGCCCCAGCATTTT. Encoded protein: CASSSDDGGNQPQHF.